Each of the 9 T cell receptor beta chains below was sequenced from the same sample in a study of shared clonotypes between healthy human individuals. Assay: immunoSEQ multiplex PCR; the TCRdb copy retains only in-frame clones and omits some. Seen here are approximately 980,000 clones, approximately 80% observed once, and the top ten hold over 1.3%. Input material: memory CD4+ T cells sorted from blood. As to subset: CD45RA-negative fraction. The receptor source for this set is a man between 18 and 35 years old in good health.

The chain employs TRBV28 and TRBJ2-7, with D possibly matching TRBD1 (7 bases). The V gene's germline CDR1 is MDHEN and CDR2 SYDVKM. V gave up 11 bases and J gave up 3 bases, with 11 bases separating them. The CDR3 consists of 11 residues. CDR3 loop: CAGGTVYEQYF. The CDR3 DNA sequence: TGTGCCGGGGGGACAGTCTACGAGCAGTACTTC. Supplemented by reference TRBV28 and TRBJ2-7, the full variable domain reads DVKVTQSSRYLVKRTGEKVFLECVQDMDHENMFWYRQDPGLGLRLIYFSYDVKMKEKGDIPEGYSVSREKKERFSLILESASTNQTSMYLCAGGTVYEQYFGPGTRLTVT.

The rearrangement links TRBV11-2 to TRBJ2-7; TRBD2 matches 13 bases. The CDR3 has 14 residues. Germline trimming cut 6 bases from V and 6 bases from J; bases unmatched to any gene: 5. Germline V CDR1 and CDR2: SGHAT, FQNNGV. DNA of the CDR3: TGTGCCAGCAGTAGACTAGCGGGAGGTCTCGAGCAGTACTTC. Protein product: CASSRLAGGLEQYF.

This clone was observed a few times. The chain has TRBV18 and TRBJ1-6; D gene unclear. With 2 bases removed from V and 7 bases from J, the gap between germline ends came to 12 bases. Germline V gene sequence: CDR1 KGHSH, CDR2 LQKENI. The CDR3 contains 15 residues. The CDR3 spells CASSPGIGENSPLHF. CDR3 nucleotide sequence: TGTGCCAGCTCACCAGGGATAGGCGAGAATTCACCCCTCCACTTT.

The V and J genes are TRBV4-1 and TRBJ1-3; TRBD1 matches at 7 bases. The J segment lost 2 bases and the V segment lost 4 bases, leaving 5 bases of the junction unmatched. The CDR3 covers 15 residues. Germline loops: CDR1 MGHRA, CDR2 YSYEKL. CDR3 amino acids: CASSPGQLTGNTIYF. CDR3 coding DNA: TGCGCCAGCAGCCCGGGACAGCTTACTGGAAACACCATATATTTT.

The CDR3 DNA follows: TGTGCCAGCAGCGCCCGGCTTAGCGGTAACAATGAGCAGTTCTTC. Protein sequence: CASSARLSGNNEQFF. The J gene is TRBJ2-1, the V gene TRBV7-2; the D gene is possibly TRBD2 (6 bases). CDR1 SGHTA and CDR2 FQGNSA come from the germline V gene. The CDR3 sequence is 15 residues long. Trimming took 5 bases from V and 5 from J, leaving 16 bases between them. Supplemented by reference TRBV7-2 and TRBJ2-1, the full variable domain reads GAGVSQSPSNKVTEKGKDVELRCDPISGHTALYWYRQSLGQGLEFLIYFQGNSAPDKSGLPSDRFSAERTGGSVSTLTIQRTQQEDSAVYLCASSARLSGNNEQFFGPGTRLTVL.

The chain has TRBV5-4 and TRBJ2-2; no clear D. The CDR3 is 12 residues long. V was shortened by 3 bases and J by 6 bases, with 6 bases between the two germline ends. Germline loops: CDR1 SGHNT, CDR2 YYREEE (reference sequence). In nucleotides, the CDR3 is TGTGCCAGCAGCTCGACCGCCGGGGAGCTGTTTTTT. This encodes CASSSTAGELFF.

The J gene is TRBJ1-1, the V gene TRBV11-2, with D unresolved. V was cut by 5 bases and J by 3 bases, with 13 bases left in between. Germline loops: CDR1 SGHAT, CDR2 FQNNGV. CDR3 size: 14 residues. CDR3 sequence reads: CASSPAGQYTEAFF. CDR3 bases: TGTGCCAGCAGCCCGGCAGGTCAATACACTGAAGCTTTCTTT.

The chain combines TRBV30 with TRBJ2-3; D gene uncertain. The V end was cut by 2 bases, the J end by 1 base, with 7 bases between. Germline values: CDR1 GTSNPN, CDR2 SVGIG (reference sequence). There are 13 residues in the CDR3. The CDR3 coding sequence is TGTGCCTGGAGTTGGACCGGCACAGATACGCAGTATTTT. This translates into CAWSWTGTDTQYF.

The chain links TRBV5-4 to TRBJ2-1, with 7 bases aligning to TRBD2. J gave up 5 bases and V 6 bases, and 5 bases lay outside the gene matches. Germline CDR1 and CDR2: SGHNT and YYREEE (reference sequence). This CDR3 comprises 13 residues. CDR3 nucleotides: TGTGCCAGCACGACTAGCATTAACAATGAGCAGTTCTTC. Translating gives CASTTSINNEQFF.